This passage covers 32 T cell receptor beta chains from one sample sequenced in a study of blood T cell repertoires in COVID-19. Produced via immunoSEQ multiplex PCR; TCRdb's table is partial and in-frame only. The sample lists roughly 110,000 clones; more than 80% were seen once. Sequencing was carried out using peripheral blood. The receptor set was obtained from an older woman with acute or convalescent COVID-19.

The chain joins TRBV5-1 to TRBJ1-1; D gene unclear. From germline, CDR1 is SGHRS and CDR2 YFSETQ. The CDR3 has 14 amino acids. V was clipped by 0 bases and J by 6 bases, with 12 bases between them. CDR3 loop: CASSLERGSAEAFF. The CDR3 bases are TGCGCCAGCAGCTTGGAGCGGGGTTCGGCTGAAGCTTTCTTT.

The chain is built from TRBV7-6 and TRBJ2-7; TRBD2 aligns across 7 bases. Losses at the gene ends were 5 bases for V and 3 bases for J; bases not matched to a gene: 13. There are 16 residues in the CDR3. CDR1 is SGHVS and CDR2 is FNYEAQ in the germline V gene. The CDR3 loop is CASSPRRTGGFYEQYF. DNA for the CDR3: TGTGCCAGCAGCCCCCGGAGGACGGGAGGTTTCTACGAGCAGTACTTC.

This rearrangement joins TRBV19 to TRBJ2-2; TRBD2 is a possible D gene (5 bases). The CDR3 covers 14 residues. The V end was cut by 7 bases, the J end by 0 bases, with 9 bases between. Germline loops: CDR1 LNHDA, CDR2 SQIVND (reference sequence). The CDR3 nucleotides are TGTGCCAGTACCCCGAGGGCGAACACCGGGGAGCTGTTTTTT. Translation gives CASTPRANTGELFF. Supplemented by reference TRBV19 and TRBJ2-2, the full variable domain reads DGGITQSPKYLFRKEGQNVTLSCEQNLNHDAMYWYRQDPGQGLRLIYYSQIVNDFQKGDIAEGYSVSREKKESFPLTVTSAQKNPTAFYLCASTPRANTGELFFGEGSRLTVL.

This chain links TRBV9 with TRBJ2-2, with D perhaps matching TRBD2 (5 bases). The germline V and J ends were trimmed by 0 bases and 6 bases, with 18 bases remaining between them. Germline values: CDR1 SGDLS, CDR2 YYNGEE. The length of the CDR3 is 17 residues. CDR3 nucleotides: TGTGCCAGCAGCGTAGGAGGGCAGCGCTCGTACCCCGGGGAGCTGTTTTTT. Amino acids: CASSVGGQRSYPGELFF. The whole variable domain, filled in from reference TRBV9 and TRBJ2-2, reads DSGVTQTPKHLITATGQRVTLRCSPRSGDLSVYWYQQSLDQGLQFLIQYYNGEERAKGNILERFSAQQFPDLHSELNLSSLELGDSALYFCASSVGGQRSYPGELFFGEGSRLTVL.

The chain has TRBV7-9 and TRBJ1-4; D call uncertain. Germline CDR1 reads SEHNR; CDR2 reads FQNEAQ (reference sequence). V was trimmed by 5 bases and J by 5 bases, leaving 9 bases between them. The CDR3 is made up of 13 amino acids. The CDR3 protein is CASSRGQNEKLFF. The CDR3 DNA sequence: TGTGCCAGCAGCCGAGGGCAGAATGAAAAACTGTTTTTT.

The chain combines TRBV7-8 with TRBJ1-5, with a tentative D call TRBD1 (5 bases). This CDR3 spans 15 amino acids. The germline V and J ends were trimmed by 2 bases and 8 bases, with 16 bases remaining between them. Germline V lookup: CDR1 SGHVS, CDR2 FQNEAQ. In DNA form, the CDR3 reads TGTGCCAGCAGCTTACTCTCAGGGTTGGACAAGCCCCAGCATTTT. It encodes CASSLLSGLDKPQHF.

V and J are TRBV29-1 and TRBJ1-2; perhaps TRBD1 as D (5 bases). Trimming took 2 bases from V and 4 from J, leaving 14 bases between them. CDR3 size: 14 residues. The V gene's germline CDR1 is SQVTM and CDR2 ANQGSEA. The CDR3 protein is CSVESPDRLYGYTF. CDR3 nucleotide sequence: TGCAGCGTTGAATCCCCCGACAGACTCTATGGCTACACCTTC.

The genes are TRBV2 and TRBJ1-2; TRBD1 aligns across 7 bases. V shed 5 bases and J 2 bases; nucleotides not matched to a gene: 8. Per germline, CDR1 SNHLY and CDR2 FYNNEI. CDR3 size: 15 residues. For the CDR3, the DNA is TGTGCCAGCAGTTCCGGGACAGACCACAACTATGGCTACACCTTC. Protein sequence: CASSSGTDHNYGYTF.

The chain recombines TRBV6-6 with TRBJ2-5; D call uncertain. Trimming removed 8 bases from V and 1 base from J, with 8 bases in between. Germline values: CDR1 MNHNY, CDR2 SVGAGI (reference sequence). This CDR3 has 12 residues. The CDR3 loop is CASSFVQETQYF. CDR3 DNA sequence: TGTGCCAGCTCGTTCGTCCAAGAGACCCAGTACTTC.

This chain connects TRBV6-5 to TRBJ1-3; D is possibly TRBD1 (6 bases). The CDR3 has 16 amino acids. Germline lookup yields CDR1 MNHEY and CDR2 SVGAGI. V was pared by 2 bases and J by 0 bases, with 11 bases between. The CDR3 DNA reads as TGTGCCAGCAGTTACGGGGGGGGCGACTCTGGAAACACCATATATTTT. It is translated as CASSYGGGDSGNTIYF.

This clone was counted a single time. This chain links TRBV5-8 with TRBJ1-4; D is unresolved. V was clipped by 4 bases and J by 3 bases, with 13 bases between them. This CDR3 has 15 amino acids. The germline V gene has CDR1 SGHTS and CDR2 YDEGEE. The CDR3, as DNA: TGTGCCAGCAGCCACGGGAGGGAGGCTAATGAAAAACTGTTTTTT. Its protein is CASSHGREANEKLFF. Based on the CDR3 plus reference TRBV5-8 and TRBJ1-4, the full variable domain is EAGVTQSPTHLIKTRGQQATLRCSPISGHTSVYWYQQALGLGLQFLLWYDEGEERNRGNFPPRFSGRQFPNYSSELNVNALELEDSALYLCASSHGREANEKLFFGSGTQLSVL.

This sequence joins TRBV6-5 and TRBJ1-2; D ambiguous. Trimming took 7 bases from V and 7 from J, leaving 13 bases between them. CDR1 and CDR2 (germline): MNHEY, SVGAGI. The CDR3 consists of 12 residues. The chain's CDR3 is CASTLESGGYTF. The CDR3, as DNA: TGTGCCAGCACCCTAGAATCGGGTGGCTACACCTTC.

This clone was observed a single time. This chain uses TRBV27 with TRBJ2-6; 9 bases are a match to TRBD1. The germline CDR1 and CDR2 sequences are MNHEY and SMNVEV (reference sequence). V shed 3 bases, J shed 0 bases, and the junction held 12 bases outside the gene matches. The CDR3 is made up of 20 amino acids. In nucleotides, the CDR3 is TGTGCCAGCAGTTTTGGACAGGGGACGTATTTGGGCTCTGGGGCCAACGTCCTGACTTTC. Residues: CASSFGQGTYLGSGANVLTF.

The chain employs TRBV19 and TRBJ2-2; TRBD1 might be the D (5 bases). Trimming stripped 4 bases from V and 3 bases from J, with 9 bases between. The length of the CDR3 is 14 residues. From germline, CDR1 is LNHDA and CDR2 SQIVND (reference sequence). This chain's CDR3 is CASSTQGYTGELFF. For the CDR3, the DNA is TGTGCCAGTAGTACGCAGGGATACACCGGGGAGCTGTTTTTT.

The chain uses TRBV10-3 and TRBJ2-3, with 12 bases fitting TRBD2. Germline V gene sequence: CDR1 ENHRY, CDR2 SYGVKD. The CDR3 loop spans 15 amino acids. Trimming removed 7 bases from V and 4 bases from J; junction bases left unmatched: 6. CDR3 bases: TGTGCCATCAAACCAACTAGCGGGAGGTCAGATACGCAGTATTTT. This encodes CAIKPTSGRSDTQYF.

The genes are TRBV7-2 and TRBJ2-3; 10 bases fit TRBD2. The CDR3 covers 17 residues. Germline V gene data show CDR1 as SGHTA and CDR2 as FQGNSA. V shed 9 bases and J 4 bases; nucleotides not matched to a gene: 16. The CDR3 sequence: CASPKDLAGGVPDTQYF. The CDR3 coding sequence is TGTGCCAGTCCGAAAGACTTAGCGGGGGGAGTTCCAGATACGCAGTATTTT.

The chain combines TRBV2 with TRBJ2-7; 8 bases agree with TRBD1. V dropped 7 bases and J dropped 6; count of bases not matched to a gene: 8. Germline CDR1 SNHLY, CDR2 FYNNEI. The CDR3 contains 13 residues. CDR3 bases: TGTGCCAGCAACGGGCAGGGGGCAGGCGAGCAGTACTTC. Translating it yields CASNGQGAGEQYF.

This clone was found once. The CDR3 DNA sequence: TGTGCCAGCAATTCGCAAGGACAGCAACAAGAGACCCAGTACTTC. Protein product: CASNSQGQQQETQYF. The chain uses TRBV2 and TRBJ2-5, with D perhaps TRBD1 (6 bases). V dropped 7 bases and J dropped 2 bases, with 17 bases sitting between them. The CDR3 runs to 15 residues. Germline loops: CDR1 SNHLY, CDR2 FYNNEI.

The V call is TRBV11-2, the J call TRBJ2-7; perhaps TRBD1 as D (5 bases). The ends were cut back, 5 bases at V and 2 bases at J, with 19 bases in the middle. CDR1 and CDR2 (germline): SGHAT, FQNNGV. The CDR3 has 16 residues. CDR3 region: CASSVSQGATAYEQYF. CDR3 sequence (DNA): TGTGCCAGCAGCGTCAGCCAGGGTGCTACGGCCTACGAGCAGTACTTC.

The chain recombines TRBV11-2 with TRBJ2-1, with TRBD2 matching 13 bases. The CDR3 sequence is 16 residues long. V lost 0 bases, J lost 5 bases, and 1 base stayed unmatched. From germline, CDR1 is SGHAT and CDR2 FQNNGV. The CDR3 loop is CASSLELAGGHNEQFF. In nucleotides, the CDR3 is TGTGCCAGCAGCTTAGAACTAGCGGGGGGGCACAATGAGCAGTTCTTC.

The gene calls are TRBV2 and TRBJ1-2; D gene uncertain. Germline V gene data show CDR1 as SNHLY and CDR2 as FYNNEI. The CDR3 loop spans 11 amino acids. V lost 4 bases and J lost 7, with 7 bases in between. This CDR3 is CASSVRSGYTF. In nucleotides, the CDR3 is TGTGCCAGCAGTGTTCGCAGTGGCTACACCTTC.

The chain links TRBV5-1 to TRBJ1-1; no definite D call. V lost 1 base to trimming and J lost 1 base, with 11 bases between them. CDR3 length: 15 amino acids. Germline V gene lookup returns CDR1 SGHRS and CDR2 YFSETQ. CDR3 DNA: TGCGCCAGCAGCTTGTGGGCAGCTGAGAACACTGAAGCTTTCTTT. Translation gives CASSLWAAENTEAFF.

This chain's CDR3 is CASSATGGITAFF. The DNA for the CDR3 is TGTGCCAGCAGCGCGACAGGGGGTATCACGGCTTTCTTT. The chain employs TRBV11-2 and TRBJ1-1, with 9 bases aligning to TRBD1. CDR3 length: 13 residues. Germline loops: CDR1 SGHAT, CDR2 FQNNGV. The V gene end was trimmed by 5 bases and the J gene end by 11 bases; junction bases not matched to a gene: 9.

This clone has just a few counts. Within the sample, other DNA sequences also encode this same CDR3. The chain couples TRBV3-1 (or the pseudogene TRBV3-2) to TRBJ1-2; 7 bases align to TRBD1. This CDR3 region has 13 residues. Germline V lookup: CDR1 LGHDT, CDR2 YNNKEL (reference sequence). V lost 4 bases, J lost 4 bases, and 3 bases stayed unmatched. The CDR3 DNA reads as TGTGCCAGCAGCCCCGGGACAGCCTATGGCTACACCTTC. This sequence encodes CASSPGTAYGYTF.

This chain links TRBV7-9 with TRBJ2-7, with TRBD2 matching over 7 bases. The junction had 16 bases not matched to a gene; V was cut back by 5 bases and J by 0 bases. The CDR3 consists of 18 residues. Germline values: CDR1 SEHNR, CDR2 FQNEAQ (reference sequence). CDR3 region: CASSHPPTSGATSYEQYF. The CDR3 DNA reads TGTGCCAGCAGCCATCCCCCCACGAGCGGGGCTACCTCCTACGAGCAGTACTTC. The whole variable domain, filled in from reference TRBV7-9 and TRBJ2-7, reads DTGVSQNPRHKITKRGQNVTFRCDPISEHNRLYWYRQTLGQGPEFLTYFQNEAQLEKSRLLSDRFSAERPKGSFSTLEIQRTEQGDSAMYLCASSHPPTSGATSYEQYFGPGTRLTVT.

The chain joins TRBV28 to TRBJ1-2; the match to TRBD1 covers 11 bases. The germline V gene has CDR1 MDHEN and CDR2 SYDVKM. The CDR3 is 15 amino acids. V lost 4 bases, J lost 4 bases, and 5 bases stayed unmatched. CDR3 region: CASSWVGTGGYGYTF. The CDR3 coding sequence is TGTGCCAGCAGTTGGGTTGGGACAGGGGGCTATGGCTACACCTTC.

The V gene is TRBV7-9, the J gene TRBJ1-1; 8 positions agree with TRBD1. From germline, CDR1 is SEHNR and CDR2 FQNEAQ (reference sequence). CDR3 size: 14 residues. Germline trimming cut 2 bases from V and 3 bases from J; bases unmatched to any gene: 2. The DNA for the CDR3 is TGTGCCAGCAGCTTATTACAGGGGGACACTGAAGCTTTCTTT. It specifies CASSLLQGDTEAFF.

This clone was seen just once. This chain connects TRBV11-2 to TRBJ1-5; 7 nucleotides match TRBD1. Germline-derived CDR1 and CDR2 are SGHAT and FQNNGV. Unmatched junction bases numbered 6, after V lost 5 bases and J lost 2 bases. The CDR3 consists of 15 residues. The CDR3 loop reads CASSPQGTGNQPQHF. The CDR3 DNA sequence: TGTGCCAGCAGCCCCCAAGGGACAGGCAATCAGCCCCAGCATTTT.

This clone was observed once. This rearrangement joins TRBV18 to TRBJ1-2, with TRBD1 matching over 7 bases. This CDR3 region has 16 residues. With 1 base clipped from V and 4 bases from J, the junction kept 9 bases outside the gene matches. Germline loops: CDR1 KGHSH, CDR2 LQKENI. The CDR3: CASSPLPDRSVYGYTF. CDR3 nucleotide sequence: TGTGCCAGCTCACCACTACCGGACAGGAGCGTCTATGGCTACACCTTC. Based on the CDR3 plus reference TRBV18 and TRBJ1-2, the full variable domain is NAGVMQNPRHLVRRRGQEARLRCSPMKGHSHVYWYRQLPEEGLKFMVYLQKENIIDESGMPKERFSAEFPKEGPSILRIQQVVRGDSAAYFCASSPLPDRSVYGYTFGSGTRLTVV.

The V call is TRBV2, the J call TRBJ1-2, with 7 bases identical to TRBD1. Germline lookup yields CDR1 SNHLY and CDR2 FYNNEI. The CDR3 is 13 amino acids. V lost 4 bases, J lost 3 bases, and 2 bases stayed unmatched. CDR3 region: CASSAGQYYGYTF. CDR3 sequence (DNA): TGTGCCAGCAGTGCGGGACAGTACTATGGCTACACCTTC.

The chain has TRBV5-5 and TRBJ2-7; 8 nucleotides agree with TRBD1. This CDR3 region has 14 residues. Germline CDR1 is SGHKS and CDR2 is YYEKEE (reference sequence). The V and J ends lost 4 bases and 3 bases, in that order; junction bases with no gene match: 6. This CDR3 is CASSGTGQVYEQYF. DNA for the CDR3: TGTGCCAGCAGCGGGACGGGACAGGTCTACGAGCAGTACTTC.

The rearrangement joins TRBV7-8 to TRBJ2-5, with TRBD2 matching 8 bases. Germline V CDR1 and CDR2: SGHVS, FQNEAQ. With V trimmed by 4 bases and J by 0 bases, 4 bases remained unmatched. CDR3 length: 15 residues. The CDR3 here is CASSSGGLYQETQYF. DNA for the CDR3: TGTGCCAGCAGCTCGGGGGGGCTGTACCAAGAGACCCAGTACTTC.